This T cell receptor (beta chain) was observed in a study of cytomegalovirus exposure and HLA in healthy donors. In the PCR, 60 Vbeta and 13 Jbeta primers were used. The repertoire was sequenced with immunoSEQ multiplex PCR; TCRdb's copy has only in-frame clones and lacks some. There are about 180,000 clones in the sample; less than 85% occur only once, and 5.7% lies in the top ten. J lost 5 bases, V lost 2 bases, and 9 bases had no gene match. Germline V gives CDR1 GTSNPN, CDR2 SVGIG (reference sequence). The CDR3 runs to 16 residues. Sequencing was performed on PBMCs. V is TRBV30 and J is TRBJ2-7; TRBD2 agrees at 13 bases. This receptor was obtained from a man aged 35-49 years in good health and CMV-seronegative. DNA of the CDR3: TGTGCCTGGAGTCGAAGCGGACTAGCGGGAGTTCACGAGCAGTACTTC. It yields the protein CAWSRSGLAGVHEQYF.